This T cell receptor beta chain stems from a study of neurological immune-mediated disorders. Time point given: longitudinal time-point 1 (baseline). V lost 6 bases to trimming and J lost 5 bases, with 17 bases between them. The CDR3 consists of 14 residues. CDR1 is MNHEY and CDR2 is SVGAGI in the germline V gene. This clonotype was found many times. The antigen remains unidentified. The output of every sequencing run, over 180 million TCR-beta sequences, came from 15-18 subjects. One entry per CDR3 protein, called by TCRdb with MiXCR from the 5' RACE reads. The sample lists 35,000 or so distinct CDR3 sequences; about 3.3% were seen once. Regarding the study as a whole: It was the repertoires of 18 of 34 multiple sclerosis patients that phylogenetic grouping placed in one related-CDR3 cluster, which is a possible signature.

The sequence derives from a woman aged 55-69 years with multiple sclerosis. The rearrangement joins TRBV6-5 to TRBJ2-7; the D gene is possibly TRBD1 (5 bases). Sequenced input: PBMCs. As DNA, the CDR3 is TGTGCCAGCAGCGGCACAGGCTCCCCCCACGAGCAGTACTTC. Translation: CASSGTGSPHEQYF.